Below are 7 T cell receptor beta chains sequenced from a single sample in a study of beta chain features in type 1 diabetes. Study outcomes and limitations: In every one of the four CD4+ subsets, TCRB CDR3s were moderately but significantly shorter in Type 1 diabetes patients.

Their antigen targets remain unknown. The sequenced template was cDNA made from the entire isolated RNA. TCRdb keeps only in-frame clones here, not all; method: immunoSEQ multiplex PCR. The sample comprises 250,000 to 300,000 clones, less than 30% of which are singletons, and more than 0.009% rests with the top ten. Sequenced material: naive CD4+ T cells from blood. The receptors here all came from a woman in her twenties or thirties with type 1 diabetes.

Points on this clone: The identical CDR3 is also encoded by other nucleotide sequences in the sample. This CDR3 reads CASSVATDTQYF. The CDR3, as DNA: TGTGCCAGCAGCGTAGCGACAGATACGCAGTATTTT. The chain combines TRBV9 with TRBJ2-3; unclear D gene. Trimming took off 0 bases at V and 3 bases at J, with 2 bases between the two ends. Germline V gene sequence: CDR1 SGDLS, CDR2 YYNGEE. The CDR3 is 12 residues long. Looking up the rest from reference TRBV9 and TRBJ2-3 gives the full variable domain: DSGVTQTPKHLITATGQRVTLRCSPRSGDLSVYWYQQSLDQGLQFLIQYYNGEERAKGNILERFSAQQFPDLHSELNLSSLELGDSALYFCASSVATDTQYFGPGTRLTVL.

This clone has just a few counts. The chain employs TRBV30 and TRBJ1-2; D may be TRBD1 (5 bases). The CDR3 totals 14 residues. Germline V gene data show CDR1 as GTSNPN and CDR2 as SVGIG (reference sequence). V lost 3 bases to trimming and J lost 3 bases, with 14 bases between them. Here the CDR3 reads CAWSETGFDYGYTF. In DNA form, the CDR3 reads TGTGCCTGGAGCGAAACAGGCTTCGACTATGGCTACACCTTC.

The chain has TRBV27 and TRBJ2-1, with TRBD1 matching over 7 bases. The CDR3 length is 13 residues. V lost 3 bases and J lost 5; bases outside the gene matches: 1. Germline V gene data show CDR1 as MNHEY and CDR2 as SMNVEV (reference sequence). CDR3 loop: CASSFDRDNEQFF. The CDR3 bases are TGTGCCAGCAGTTTTGACAGGGACAATGAGCAGTTCTTC.

CDR3 nucleotide sequence: TGTGCCTGGACCGGAGACACCGGGGAGCTGTTTTTT. It is translated as CAWTGDTGELFF. V usage is TRBV30 and J usage is TRBJ2-2; D remains unclear. Per germline, CDR1 GTSNPN and CDR2 SVGIG (reference sequence). The V end was cut by 4 bases, the J end by 3 bases, with 6 bases between. This CDR3 is 12 amino acids long.

The chain combines TRBV9 with TRBJ2-5, with D possibly matching TRBD2 (5 bases). CDR1 SGDLS and CDR2 YYNGEE come from the germline V gene. V dropped 0 bases and J dropped 2 bases, with 14 bases sitting between them. This CDR3 has 16 amino acids. The CDR3 reads CASSVGVASLQETQYF. The DNA for the CDR3 is TGTGCCAGCAGCGTAGGCGTAGCGAGCTTACAAGAGACCCAGTACTTC.

V is TRBV11-2 and J is TRBJ2-7; tentatively, D is TRBD1 (6 bases). Between the trimmed V and J ends, which lost 4 bases and 5 bases, there was a span of 18 bases. The CDR3 loop spans 15 amino acids. Germline V gives CDR1 SGHAT, CDR2 FQNNGV. In nucleotides, the CDR3 is TGTGCCAGCAGCTCTACAGGGTTTCGAGCCAACGAGCAGTACTTC. It yields the protein CASSSTGFRANEQYF.

The chain links TRBV11-3 to TRBJ2-5, with D unclear. The CDR3 runs 13 residues. Germline assignment: CDR1 SGHNT and CDR2 YENEEA. Trimming left V 4 bases short and J 5 bases short, with 11 bases between. The CDR3 sequence is CASSSGLRETQYF. The DNA of the CDR3 is TGTGCCAGCAGCTCGGGTCTTCGGGAGACCCAGTACTTC.